This TCR beta chain was identified in a study of cytomegalovirus exposure and HLA in healthy donors. Findings of the study overall: The HLA-A and HLA-B alleles of most subjects were reportedly predicted accurately from TCR beta sequences. For TCR beta chains, V- and J-gene trimming was later linked to a missense DCLRE1C variant.

It was with 60 Vbeta and 13 Jbeta primers that the PCR ran. Using immunoSEQ multiplex PCR, the repertoire was profiled, and TCRdb retains in-frame clones only, with some absent. The repertoire includes 150,000 to 200,000 clones, roughly 80% of them detected once, and roughly 1.6% sits in the top ten. The V gene's germline CDR1 is SGHVS and CDR2 FQNEAQ. V shed 2 bases and J shed 5 bases, with 15 bases lying between them. The CDR3 runs to 16 residues. Regarding this clone: The antigen is undetermined.

The chain recombines TRBV7-8 with TRBJ2-2; D not certain. Sequenced sample: PBMCs. This sequence was found in a woman between 18 and 29 years old in good health and CMV-seronegative. The CDR3 is CASSLMGQVMTGELFF. CDR3 DNA: TGTGCCAGCAGCTTAATGGGTCAGGTGATGACCGGGGAGCTGTTTTTT.